This T cell receptor beta chain is drawn from a study of CD8+ T cells in alopecia areata. Points from the study as a whole: Lesional scalp, especially alopecia totalis/universalis, showed higher clonality than normal scalp.

About this clone: Its antigen is unknown.

CDR3 length equals 17 residues. The ends were cut back, 5 bases at V and 1 base at J, with 19 bases in the middle. The germline CDR1 and CDR2 sequences are SGHRS and YFSETQ. Isolated RNA was reverse transcribed into cDNA used as the sequencing template. TCRdb's table, derived via immunoSEQ multiplex PCR, lists solely in-frame clones and lacks some. The sample contains over 85,000 clones, about two fifths of which appear only once. What was sequenced was CD4+ T cells sorted from blood. The chain links TRBV5-1 to TRBJ2-1; TRBD1 or TRBD2 may be the D gene (7 bases each). This TCR derives from a human donor with alopecia areata. The CDR3 region is CASSRRDREGSYNEQFF. CDR3 bases: TGCGCCAGCAGTAGAAGAGACAGGGAGGGATCCTACAATGAGCAGTTCTTC. Drawing the rest from reference TRBV5-1 and TRBJ2-1, the complete variable domain is KAGVTQTPRYLIKTRGQQVTLSCSPISGHRSVSWYQQTPGQGLQFLFEYFSETQRNKGNFPGRFSGRQFSNSRSEMNVSTLELGDSALYLCASSRRDREGSYNEQFFGPGTRLTVL.